The clone carrying this T cell receptor (beta chain) was seen ten or more times. Its antigen remains unidentified. The data originate from a study of T cells after yellow fever vaccination. Overall study results and limits: Some clonotypes, a small share, were shared between CD4 and CD8 compartments.

TCRdb analysed the 5' RACE reads with MiXCR anew, one entry per CDR3 protein. The table includes approximately 340,000 distinct CDR3 sequences, 7.5% to 9% detected once. V lost 6 bases, J lost 0 bases, and 7 bases stayed unmatched. The CDR3 sequence is 16 residues long. CDR1 is KGHDR and CDR2 is SFDVKD in the germline V gene. The clonotype was recovered from a man in his late teens or twenties who received the YFV17D yellow fever vaccine. J is TRBJ2-3 and V is TRBV24-1; 8 bases match TRBD2. This specimen was PBMCs, taken on the day of the first yellow fever vaccination. The CDR3 sequence is CATSPGTRGSTDTQYF. CDR3 in DNA: TGTGCCACCAGTCCCGGGACTAGGGGTAGCACAGATACGCAGTATTTT.